The rows below give T cell receptor beta chains drawn from one sample of a study of a mutant IDH1 vaccine in newly diagnosed glioma. The method was immunoSEQ multiplex PCR; TCRdb's version includes in-frame clones alone and lacks a portion of them. The sample contains over 55,000 clones, just under 90% of which appear only once. These receptors' targets are unknown. Source: PBMCs, taken from a glioma patient whose treatment included an IDH1 peptide vaccine. These receptors all stem from a woman in her 40s with glioma. Each CDR3 is given with its conserved first and last residue. A D gene is named only where the DNA matches it firmly. For some rows the clone size is stated as once, few or many, or as a class when expanded; others skip it.

V gene: TRBV5-5; J gene: TRBJ2-4; D gene: NA; CDR3 length: 13; clone size: NA; CDR3 DNA: TGTGCCAGCAGCTTAAAAGGGAGTGACATTCAGTACTTC; CDR3 protein: CASSLKGSDIQYF
V gene: TRBV7-2; J gene: TRBJ2-1; D gene: NA; CDR3 length: 11; clone size: NA; CDR3 DNA: TGTGCCAGCAGCTCCTTGGGTGAGCAGTTCTTC; CDR3 protein: CASSSLGEQFF
V gene: TRBV5-1; J gene: TRBJ2-7; D gene: TRBD1; CDR3 length: 15; clone size: NA; CDR3 DNA: TGCGCCAGCAGCTTGGGGACAGGCGTCGAGGGAGAGCAGTACTTC; CDR3 protein: CASSLGTGVEGEQYF
V gene: TRBV11-2; J gene: TRBJ2-7; D gene: TRBD1; CDR3 length: 13; clone size: once; CDR3 DNA: TGTGCCAGCAGTCGCGACAGGGGAGGAGAGCAGTACTTC; CDR3 protein: CASSRDRGGEQYF
V gene: TRBV6-1; J gene: TRBJ1-1; D gene: NA; CDR3 length: 13; clone size: NA; CDR3 DNA: TGTGCCAGCAGTCACCTAAGGGGGACTGAAGCTTTCTTT; CDR3 protein: CASSHLRGTEAFF
V gene: TRBV5-1; J gene: TRBJ2-5; D gene: NA; CDR3 length: 13; clone size: NA; CDR3 DNA: TGCGCCAGCAGCTTGCTGGGCAGAGAGACCCAGTACTTC; CDR3 protein: CASSLLGRETQYF
V gene: TRBV27; J gene: TRBJ2-1; D gene: NA; CDR3 length: 14; clone size: few; CDR3 DNA: TGTGCCAGTAAGTTTTTCGCTCTATCAAATGAGCAGTTCTTC; CDR3 protein: CASKFFALSNEQFF
V gene: TRBV2; J gene: TRBJ2-7; D gene: NA; CDR3 length: 11; clone size: NA; CDR3 DNA: TGTGCCAGCACGGGCACCTACGAGCAGTACTTC; CDR3 protein: CASTGTYEQYF
V gene: TRBV6-5; J gene: TRBJ1-4; D gene: NA; CDR3 length: 15; clone size: NA; CDR3 DNA: TGTGCCAGCAGTTACGTCGTGGGGTTGCGGGAAAAACTGTTTTTT; CDR3 protein: CASSYVVGLREKLFF
V gene: TRBV4-2; J gene: TRBJ1-1; D gene: NA; CDR3 length: 14; clone size: NA; CDR3 DNA: TGTGCCAGCAGCCAAGATGGGGGGTTCGCTGAAGCTTTCTTT; CDR3 protein: CASSQDGGFAEAFF
V gene: TRBV6-6; J gene: TRBJ1-1; D gene: NA; CDR3 length: 14; clone size: NA; CDR3 DNA: TGTGCCAGCAGTTACCAGCACCAGAACACTGAAGCTTTCTTT; CDR3 protein: CASSYQHQNTEAFF
V gene: TRBV14; J gene: TRBJ2-1; D gene: NA; CDR3 length: 15; clone size: NA; CDR3 DNA: TGTGCCAGCAGCCAAGTTAGGAGCTCCTACAATGAGCAGTTCTTC; CDR3 protein: CASSQVRSSYNEQFF
V gene: TRBV10-3; J gene: TRBJ2-2; D gene: TRBD1; CDR3 length: 15; clone size: NA; CDR3 DNA: TGTGCCATCGCCGGGACAGGGGGATCCACCGGGGAGCTGTTTTTT; CDR3 protein: CAIAGTGGSTGELFF
V gene: TRBV4-1; J gene: TRBJ2-1; D gene: TRBD2; CDR3 length: 17; clone size: NA; CDR3 DNA: TGCGCCAGCAGCCAAGACGTCCGGGGGGGCAGCTACAATGAGCAGTTCTTC; CDR3 protein: CASSQDVRGGSYNEQFF
V gene: TRBV6-5; J gene: TRBJ2-7; D gene: TRBD2; CDR3 length: 12; clone size: once; CDR3 DNA: TGTGCCAGCGGGGGGAGGGCCTACGAGCAGTACTTC; CDR3 protein: CASGGRAYEQYF
V gene: TRBV7-8; J gene: TRBJ1-5; D gene: TRBD1; CDR3 length: 15; clone size: NA; CDR3 DNA: TGTGCCAGCAGCTTAGGGGGGACAGGGGTTCAGCCCCAGCATTTT; CDR3 protein: CASSLGGTGVQPQHF
V gene: TRBV5-1; J gene: TRBJ2-7; D gene: NA; CDR3 length: 14; clone size: NA; CDR3 DNA: TGCGCCAGCAGCTTGGCACGGGAAACCTACGAGCAGTACTTC; CDR3 protein: CASSLARETYEQYF
V gene: TRBV2; J gene: TRBJ2-2; D gene: NA; CDR3 length: 15; clone size: NA; CDR3 DNA: TGTGCCAGCAGTGGTAACGGGGGGCCCACCGGGGAGCTGTTTTTT; CDR3 protein: CASSGNGGPTGELFF
V gene: TRBV6-6; J gene: TRBJ1-1; D gene: NA; CDR3 length: 13; clone size: NA; CDR3 DNA: TGTGCCAGCAGTCCACAGGGGAACACTGAAGCTTTCTTT; CDR3 protein: CASSPQGNTEAFF
V gene: TRBV6-5; J gene: TRBJ2-7; D gene: TRBD1; CDR3 length: 15; clone size: NA; CDR3 DNA: TGTGCCAGCACCAAAGGAAGACAGGGGAGCTACGAGCAGTACTTC; CDR3 protein: CASTKGRQGSYEQYF
V gene: TRBV6-5; J gene: TRBJ2-2; D gene: NA; CDR3 length: 15; clone size: NA; CDR3 DNA: TGTGCCAGCAGTTACTCGAGTCAGCTCACCGGGGAGCTGTTTTTT; CDR3 protein: CASSYSSQLTGELFF
V gene: TRBV5-5; J gene: TRBJ1-2; D gene: TRBD1; CDR3 length: 15; clone size: NA; CDR3 DNA: TGTGCCAGCAGCTACCGGGACAGGGAAGACTATGGCTACACCTTC; CDR3 protein: CASSYRDREDYGYTF
V gene: TRBV30; J gene: TRBJ2-7; D gene: TRBD2; CDR3 length: 18; clone size: NA; CDR3 DNA: TGTGCCTGGAGTCCACCCGGGACTAGCGGGAGGAGCCGATACGAGCAGTACTTC; CDR3 protein: CAWSPPGTSGRSRYEQYF
V gene: TRBV6-5; J gene: TRBJ1-2; D gene: NA; CDR3 length: 15; clone size: NA; CDR3 DNA: TGTGCCAGCAGTTACTCGACGGGGAAAGTGGATGGCTACACCTTC; CDR3 protein: CASSYSTGKVDGYTF
V gene: TRBV6-1; J gene: TRBJ1-1; D gene: NA; CDR3 length: 14; clone size: few; CDR3 DNA: TGTGCCAGCAGTGAAAGGTTGGAGTTCACTGAAGCTTTCTTT; CDR3 protein: CASSERLEFTEAFF
V gene: TRBV4-1; J gene: TRBJ1-1; D gene: NA; CDR3 length: 13; clone size: NA; CDR3 DNA: TGCGCCAGCAGCCAAGTCGGCAACTCGGGAGCTTTCTTT; CDR3 protein: CASSQVGNSGAFF